This T cell receptor (beta chain) derives from a study of OX40 agonist ivuxolimab in advanced cancers. The CDR3 is 12 amino acids. Trimming stripped 5 bases from V and 6 bases from J, with 9 bases between. Germline values: CDR1 SGHNT, CDR2 YENEEA. Broader study findings: Mean expanded clone counts were higher in CD8+ than CD4+ T cells.

Measured with immunoSEQ multiplex PCR; TCRdb has only the in-frame clones, and not every one. The sample has under 80,000 clones, about 85% seen once. Of note for this clone: No antigen is known for it.

Here the sequenced sample was CD4+ or CD8+ T cells sorted from blood, taken in a trial of the OX40 agonist ivuxolimab. This TCR was recovered from an adult with an advanced solid tumor such as melanoma, head and neck, liver or kidney cancer. V and J are TRBV11-3 and TRBJ2-3, with a tentative D call TRBD1 (6 bases). The CDR3 loop reads CASSSTGDTQYF. The CDR3 DNA reads as TGTGCCAGCAGCAGTACAGGGGATACGCAGTATTTT.